This T cell receptor beta chain was observed in a study of post-analysis software for immune sequencing data. Study in general: The cohort encompassed relapsing-remitting, secondary progressive and progressive-relapsing multiple sclerosis disease courses. Whole-study findings and limits: Patients carried several TRBV segments more frequently than controls did, and TRBV5-6, TRBV5-1 and TRBV20-1 were among them.

On this clonotype: Its antigen is unidentified.

Germline-derived CDR1 and CDR2 are DFQATT and SNEGSKA (reference sequence). This CDR3 has 13 residues. V gave up 0 bases and J gave up 8 bases, with 11 bases separating them. Included in the TCR beta cDNA libraries were unique molecular identifiers. The yield from about 1 to 10 million T cells was about 500,000 cDNA molecules in total. Via MiXCR, TCRdb re-called the PCR reads, giving one row per CDR3 protein. Of roughly 800,000 distinct CDR3 sequences listed, around 46% were seen once; the top ten hold roughly 5.2%. The chain couples TRBV20-1 to TRBJ2-1; a possible D gene is TRBD2 (6 bases). The TCR was taken from a girl aged 10 to 17 with multiple sclerosis. Source material: blood. The CDR3 reads CSARDRETDEQFF. The CDR3 DNA sequence: TGCAGTGCTAGAGATCGGGAGACGGATGAGCAGTTCTTC.